The TCR beta chain described here comes from a study of T-cell memory formation after mild COVID-19. Between the trimmed V and J ends, which lost 5 bases and 3 bases, there was a span of 17 bases. The CDR3 has 15 amino acids. CDR1 MNHEY and CDR2 SVGEGT come from the germline V gene. TCRdb itself ran the 5' RACE reads through MiXCR, one entry per CDR3 protein. The sample records roughly 260,000 distinct CDR3 sequences, roughly 17% being singletons. The chain combines TRBV6-2 or TRBV6-3 with TRBJ2-7; no clear D gene. The TCR was taken from a man between 18 and 35 years old who had mild COVID-19 (a few samples of this study predate the infection). Cell type and time point are not known. Material: PBMCs or a T cell subset sorted from them (not recorded which). CDR3 DNA: TGTGCCAGCAGTGCCCCTCCGCTAGGTATCTACGAGCAGTACTTC. Its protein product is CASSAPPLGIYEQYF.